This T cell receptor (beta chain) was sequenced during a study of OX40 agonist ivuxolimab in advanced cancers. Points from the study as a whole: Averaged across samples, CD8+ T cells carried more expanded clones than CD4+ did.

This clone was seen only once. Its specificity is not known. The CDR3 spans 14 residues. The V and J ends lost 0 bases and 1 base respectively, with 6 bases between them. Germline V gene data show CDR1 as ENHRY and CDR2 as SYGVKD. Clones were sequenced by immunoSEQ multiplex PCR, and TCRdb holds only the in-frame ones, with some missing. The sample contains more than 11,000 clones, around 77% of which appear only once. Specimen: CD4+ or CD8+ T cells sorted from blood, collected in a trial of the OX40 agonist ivuxolimab. The V and J genes are TRBV10-3 and TRBJ1-1; D is undetermined. This sequence was found in an adult with an advanced solid tumor such as melanoma, head and neck, liver or kidney cancer. The CDR3 protein is CAISESPENTEAFF. For the CDR3, the DNA is TGTGCCATCAGTGAGTCGCCAGAGAACACTGAAGCTTTCTTT.